This T cell receptor (beta chain) was captured in a study of blood T cell repertoires in COVID-19. The CDR3 spans 15 residues. The germline V gene encodes CDR1 SGHRS and CDR2 YFSETQ. The J segment lost 2 bases and the V segment lost 0 bases, leaving 0 bases of the junction unmatched. Original handling: Nucleated cell number was recorded as an estimate derived from reference gene primer amplification. Here immunoSEQ multiplex PCR was the method, and the copy in TCRdb shows in-frame clones only, minus some. From that table come the V and J calls and clone size; the DNA was used to work out D and trimming. The sample has about 67,000 clones, 85% to 90% seen once.

The sample was peripheral blood. The sequence came from an older woman with acute or convalescent COVID-19. The chain employs TRBV5-1 and TRBJ1-2; TRBD1 matches at 11 bases. The CDR3 region has the DNA TGCGCCAGCAGCTTGGGGGACAGGGGGAACTATGGCTACACCTTC. Amino acids: CASSLGDRGNYGYTF.